Sequencing of this TCR beta chain was carried out in a study of T cells after yellow fever vaccination. This clonotype was seen ten or more times. Antigen unknown. Via MiXCR, TCRdb re-called the 5' RACE reads, giving one row per CDR3 protein. The sample has approximately 300,000 distinct CDR3 sequences, over 10% seen once; the top ten hold roughly 0.5%. Study findings and constraints: Of the clonotypes, a small share occurred in both CD4 and CD8 compartments. Although the secondary response was weaker, it peaked faster, at day 5 versus 15. Detected again after the booster were most primary-vaccination clones, at about 96% CD4 and about 89% CD8.

This CDR3 has 14 residues. Germline assignment: CDR1 MGHDK and CDR2 SYGVNS. With V trimmed by 4 bases and J by 4 bases, 4 bases remained unmatched. V usage is TRBV25-1 and J usage is TRBJ2-1, with 7 bases that match TRBD2. This TCR derives from a man aged 25 to 45 who received the YFV17D yellow fever vaccine. Sequencing used CD4+ T cells sorted from PBMCs, obtained 45 days after the yellow fever booster vaccination. The CDR3 DNA follows: TGTGCCAGCAGTGGTAGGACTAGTTACAATGAGCAGTTCTTC. It is translated as CASSGRTSYNEQFF.